The clone carrying this TCR beta chain was found a few times. Its antigen remains unknown. The record originates from a study of T cells after yellow fever vaccination. General study points: CD4 and CD8 compartments shared a small share of clonotypes.

TCRdb reprocessed the 5' RACE reads via MiXCR and lists one record per CDR3 protein. The sample has 450,000 to 650,000 distinct CDR3 sequences, just over 20% seen once. The receptor was derived from a man aged 18 to 29 who received the YFV17D yellow fever vaccine. The sample in question was PBMCs, obtained less than 25 days after the first yellow fever vaccination.

CDR3 in amino acids: CASSKPGSPLHF. The CDR3 nucleotides read TGTGCCAGCAGCAAACCCGGGTCACCCCTCCACTTT. V gene TRBV5-6 combines with J gene TRBJ1-6; the D is unclear. V lost 4 bases, J lost 10 bases, and 9 bases lay in between. Germline V gene lookup returns CDR1 SGHDT and CDR2 YYEEEE. The CDR3 loop spans 12 amino acids.